This T cell receptor (beta chain) originates from a study of cytomegalovirus exposure and HLA in healthy donors. Study observations and caveats: Later analysis suggested most CMV-associated TCR beta chains were HLA-restricted.

Of note for this clone: Its antigen is still unknown.

60 Vbeta and 13 Jbeta primers were used in PCR. The data were produced by immunoSEQ multiplex PCR, yet TCRdb's version contains in-frame clones alone and is incomplete. This sample's table reports around 130,000 clones. Germline values: CDR1 LNHDA, CDR2 SQIVND (reference sequence). The CDR3 totals 14 residues. J was trimmed by 3 bases and V by 3 bases; bases with no gene match: 4. Sample: PBMCs. This receptor was identified in a woman in her sixties or seventies in good health and CMV-seronegative. The chain carries TRBV19 and TRBJ2-7, with TRBD1 matching over 8 bases. The CDR3 here is CASSISQGDYEQYF. For the CDR3, the DNA is TGTGCCAGTAGTATTTCACAGGGGGACTACGAGCAGTACTTC.